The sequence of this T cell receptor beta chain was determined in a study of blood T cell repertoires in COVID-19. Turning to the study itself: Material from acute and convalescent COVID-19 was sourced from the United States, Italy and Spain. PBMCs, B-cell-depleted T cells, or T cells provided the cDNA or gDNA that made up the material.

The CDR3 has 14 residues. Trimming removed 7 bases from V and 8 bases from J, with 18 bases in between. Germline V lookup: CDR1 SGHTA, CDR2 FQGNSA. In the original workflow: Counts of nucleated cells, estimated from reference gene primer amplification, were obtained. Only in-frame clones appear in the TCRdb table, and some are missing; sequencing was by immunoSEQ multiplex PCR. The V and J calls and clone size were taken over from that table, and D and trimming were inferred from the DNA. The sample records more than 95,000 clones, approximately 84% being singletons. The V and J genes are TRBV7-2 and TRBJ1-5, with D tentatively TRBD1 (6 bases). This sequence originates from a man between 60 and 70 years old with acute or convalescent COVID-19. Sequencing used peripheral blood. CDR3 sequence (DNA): TGTGCCAGCACCCAACTAGCGGGGGCAGAGCCCCAGCATTTT. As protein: CASTQLAGAEPQHF.